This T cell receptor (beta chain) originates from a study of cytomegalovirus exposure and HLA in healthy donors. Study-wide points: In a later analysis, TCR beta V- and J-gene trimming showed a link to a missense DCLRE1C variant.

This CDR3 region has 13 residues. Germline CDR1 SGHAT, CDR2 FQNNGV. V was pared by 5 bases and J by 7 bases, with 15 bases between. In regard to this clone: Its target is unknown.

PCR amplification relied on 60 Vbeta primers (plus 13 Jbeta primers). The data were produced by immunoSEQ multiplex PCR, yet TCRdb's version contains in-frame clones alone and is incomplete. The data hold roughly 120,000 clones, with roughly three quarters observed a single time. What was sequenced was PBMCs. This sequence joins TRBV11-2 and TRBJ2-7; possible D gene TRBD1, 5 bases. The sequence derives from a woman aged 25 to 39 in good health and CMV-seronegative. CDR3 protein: CASSMRTSWEQYF. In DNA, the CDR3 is TGTGCCAGCAGCATGAGGACATCTTGGGAGCAGTACTTC.